These 30 T cell receptor beta chains share one sample of origin, sequenced in a study of long-term antiretroviral therapy in people with HIV. At the survey level, the v3.0 immunoSEQ assay was run. Using immunoSEQ multiplex PCR, the repertoire was profiled, and TCRdb retains in-frame clones only, with some absent. The sample includes 25,000 to 30,000 clones, around four fifths seen only once; the top ten take 14%. The starting material was unsorted PBMCs, obtained 2.9 years after starting antiretroviral therapy. These receptors originate from a man aged 50 to 60 with HIV.

The rearrangement uses TRBV29-1 and TRBJ2-3; 12 bases fit TRBD1. There are 17 residues in the CDR3. Germline CDR1 and CDR2: SQVTM and ANQGSEA. V dropped 3 bases and J dropped 4; count of bases not matched to a gene: 11. Here the CDR3 reads CSVEGPGQGAPSDTQYF. The CDR3 DNA follows: TGCAGCGTTGAGGGGCCGGGACAGGGGGCGCCGTCAGATACGCAGTATTTT.

The chain couples TRBV7-6 to TRBJ1-1; D remains ambiguous. Trimming took off 4 bases at V and 6 bases at J, with 18 bases between the two ends. Germline values: CDR1 SGHVS, CDR2 FNYEAQ. The CDR3 consists of 15 residues. In DNA, the CDR3 is TGTGCCAGCAGCTCCCTCGACACGTCGGCGTCTGAAGCTTTCTTT. Translated: CASSSLDTSASEAFF.

The chain recombines TRBV7-9 with TRBJ2-5; no definite D call. The DNA end favors TRBJ2-7, so the J call may be wrong. This CDR3 contains 16 residues. Germline CDR1 is SEHNR and CDR2 is FQNEAQ (reference sequence). CDR3 DNA sequence: TGTGCCAGCAGCTCCCCGCCCGACGGAAGATCTTACGAGCAGTACTTC. Residues: CASSSPPDGRSYEQYF.

The chain links TRBV5-8 to TRBJ2-3; D is ambiguous. The germline gives CDR1 SGHTS, CDR2 YDEGEE. The V gene lost 0 bases and the J gene lost 2 bases, with 13 bases spanning the gap. The CDR3 spans 16 residues. The DNA of the CDR3 is TGTGCCAGCAGCTTGGAGGGTGACCTCGCCACAGATACGCAGTATTTT. It yields the protein CASSLEGDLATDTQYF.

The table lists this clone with a few counts. The V and J genes are TRBV2 and TRBJ2-3, with D possibly being TRBD2 (5 bases). This CDR3 is built from 15 residues. In germline, CDR1 is SNHLY, CDR2 FYNNEI. Trimming left V 7 bases short and J 6 bases short, with 20 bases between. As DNA, the CDR3 is TGTGCCAGCACTTTAGCGCTCCCTGAGGCGGATACGCAGTATTTT. Protein sequence: CASTLALPEADTQYF. Supplemented by reference TRBV2 and TRBJ2-3, the full variable domain reads EPEVTQTPSHQVTQMGQEVILRCVPISNHLYFYWYRQILGQKVEFLVSFYNNEISEKSEIFDDQFSVERPDGSNFTLKIRSTKLEDSAMYFCASTLALPEADTQYFGPGTRLTVL.

This clone was seen more than once but under ten times. The chain links TRBV2 to TRBJ1-2, with 9 bases identical to TRBD1. This CDR3 is 14 amino acids long. J gave up 8 bases and V 8 bases, and 12 bases lay outside the gene matches. Germline V gives CDR1 SNHLY, CDR2 FYNNEI. CDR3 protein: CASVDWGQGEGYTF. The CDR3, as DNA: TGTGCCAGCGTCGACTGGGGACAGGGCGAGGGCTACACCTTC.

This clone was detected only once. V gene TRBV5-1 combines with J gene TRBJ1-4; a weak D match, TRBD1 (5 bases). The CDR3 totals 14 residues. Looked up from germline, CDR1 is SGHRS and CDR2 is YFSETQ. Trimming stripped 0 bases from V and 8 bases from J, with 11 bases between. In DNA form, the CDR3 reads TGCGCCAGCAGCTTGGGTCAGGGAGGAGAAAAACTGTTTTTT. It is translated as CASSLGQGGEKLFF.

A remark on this clone: At one of its ends the junction is not consistent with the germline gene, which may arise from a read error. This same CDR3 is encoded by further DNA sequences in the sample. The chain recombines TRBV9 with TRBJ2-7, with TRBD1 as a possible D gene (6 bases). The CDR3 length is 15 residues. In germline, CDR1 is SGDLS, CDR2 YYNGEE. The CDR3 DNA sequence: TGTGCCAGCAGCGTTGGCAGGGGAGTGTCTGGAGAGCAGTATTTC. The encoded protein is CASSVGRGVSGEQYF.

The chain links TRBV9 to TRBJ1-4; D is ambiguous. CDR3 size: 15 residues. The V gene lost 4 bases and the J gene lost 4 bases, with 14 bases spanning the gap. CDR1 and CDR2 (germline): SGDLS, YYNGEE. The CDR3 region is CASSKRGELNEKLFF. DNA of the CDR3: TGTGCCAGCAGCAAGCGCGGGGAACTTAATGAAAAACTGTTTTTT.

The CDR3 region is CASSKEWVVF. In DNA, the CDR3 is TGTGCCAGCAGCAAAGAATGGGTAGTCTTT. V gene TRBV21-1 combines with J gene TRBJ1-1. TRBV21-1 is a pseudogene segment. This CDR3 has 10 residues.

The chain combines TRBV5-8 with TRBJ2-3, with a weak D call TRBD1 (6 bases). V shed 3 bases and J shed 1 base, with 9 bases lying between them. Germline V gene lookup returns CDR1 SGHTS and CDR2 YDEGEE. The CDR3 is 14 amino acids. This CDR3 reads CASSYWTGTDTQYF. The DNA of the CDR3 is TGTGCCAGCAGCTATTGGACAGGCACAGATACGCAGTATTTT.

V gene TRBV7-2 combines with J gene TRBJ2-5; D assignment may be TRBD1 or TRBD2 (7 bases each). The CDR3 covers 15 residues. V shed 5 bases and J shed 5 bases, with 18 bases lying between them. Germline-derived CDR1 and CDR2 are SGHTA and FQGNSA. The DNA of the CDR3 is TGTGCCAGCAGCCCCCAATATCAGGGGGGGGAGACCCAGTACTTC. Amino acids: CASSPQYQGGETQYF.

The V call is TRBV7-9, the J call TRBJ1-4; D is undetermined. The CDR3 runs to 13 residues. Germline V gene lookup returns CDR1 SEHNR and CDR2 FQNEAQ (reference sequence). V lost 1 base and J lost 11, with 11 bases in between. The CDR3 is CASSLGSLGKLFF. The CDR3 coding sequence is TGTGCCAGCAGCTTAGGTTCATTAGGGAAACTGTTTTTT.

This clone showed up just once. This sequence joins TRBV29-1 and TRBJ2-7, with D hard to call. The germline V gene encodes CDR1 SQVTM and CDR2 ANQGSEA. V was clipped by 5 bases and J by 3 bases, with 8 bases between them. The CDR3 sequence is 11 residues long. The chain's CDR3 is CSVNSGYEQYF. As DNA, the CDR3 is TGCAGCGTTAACTCAGGCTACGAGCAGTACTTC.

The CDR3 here is CASSSVQGLSSGNTIYF. For the CDR3, the DNA is TGTGCCAGCAGTTCGGTACAGGGCCTGAGCTCTGGAAACACCATATATTTT. The chain couples TRBV28 to TRBJ1-3; a possible D gene is TRBD1 (6 bases). Trimming cost V 4 bases and J 0 bases, with 16 bases left between them. Germline CDR1 and CDR2: MDHEN and SYDVKM. This CDR3 comprises 17 residues.

This clone was detected once. This sequence joins TRBV9 and TRBJ2-7, with 7 positions matching TRBD2. The germline V gene encodes CDR1 SGDLS and CDR2 YYNGEE. V trimming: 4 bases; J trimming: 0 bases; junction bases outside the gene matches: 10. The CDR3 is 16 amino acids. CDR3: CASSPSQRGHSYEQYF. The CDR3, as DNA: TGTGCCAGCAGCCCCTCCCAGCGGGGTCACTCCTACGAGCAGTACTTC.

The chain couples TRBV4-3 to TRBJ1-3; D not resolved. Germline V gene lookup returns CDR1 LGHNA and CDR2 YSLEER. The length of the CDR3 is 14 residues. V was clipped by 2 bases and J by 4 bases, with 9 bases between them. The CDR3 DNA follows: TGCGCCAGCAGCCAACAGTCGGCAGGAAACACCATATATTTT. The encoded protein is CASSQQSAGNTIYF.

The chain recombines TRBV5-1 with TRBJ1-1, with TRBD1 as a possible D gene (6 bases). V lost 0 bases and J lost 5, with 11 bases in between. CDR1 is SGHRS, CDR2 YFSETQ, per germline. The CDR3 runs to 14 residues. CDR3 bases: TGCGCCAGCAGCTTGGAACGGGGGGCAACTGAAGCTTTCTTT. Amino acid sequence: CASSLERGATEAFF. The full variable domain, completed using reference TRBV5-1 and TRBJ1-1, is KAGVTQTPRYLIKTRGQQVTLSCSPISGHRSVSWYQQTPGQGLQFLFEYFSETQRNKGNFPGRFSGRQFSNSRSEMNVSTLELGDSALYLCASSLERGATEAFFGQGTRLTVV.

The V and J genes are TRBV6-7 and TRBJ2-7; 8 nucleotides line up with TRBD1. TRBV6-7 is recorded as an ORF, its role being uncertain. The ends lost 2 bases at V and 3 bases at J; junction bases unmatched: 12. This CDR3 is 17 amino acids long. The CDR3 sequence: CASSYRQTGGIGYEQYF. CDR3 in DNA: TGTGCCAGCAGTTACCGACAAACAGGGGGAATAGGCTACGAGCAGTACTTC.

This clone has just a few counts. The chain links TRBV7-9 to TRBJ1-1; no clear D. V was cut by 5 bases and J by 8 bases, with 6 bases left in between. CDR3 length: 10 amino acids. Germline V CDR1 and CDR2: SEHNR, FQNEAQ (reference sequence). The CDR3 spells CASSGGEAFF. The CDR3, as DNA: TGTGCCAGCAGCGGAGGGGAAGCTTTCTTT. Variable domain in full (rest from reference TRBV7-9 and TRBJ1-1): DTGVSQNPRHKITKRGQNVTFRCDPISEHNRLYWYRQTLGQGPEFLTYFQNEAQLEKSRLLSDRFSAERPKGSFSTLEIQRTEQGDSAMYLCASSGGEAFFGQGTRLTVV.

The chain joins TRBV7-8 to TRBJ2-1, with TRBD1 matching over 7 bases. Germline lookup yields CDR1 SGHVS and CDR2 FQNEAQ. The CDR3 runs to 15 residues. V lost 3 bases to trimming and J lost 4 bases; unmatched junction nucleotides: 6. This CDR3 is CASSFDRAEYNEQFF. The CDR3 DNA is TGTGCCAGCAGCTTTGACAGGGCGGAATACAATGAGCAGTTCTTC.

This chain uses TRBV28 with TRBJ1-2, with TRBD1 identical over 9 bases. CDR1 is MDHEN, CDR2 SYDVKM, per germline. This CDR3 is 17 amino acids long. Trimming removed 4 bases from V and 3 bases from J; junction bases left unmatched: 12. The CDR3 loop is CASSSAPGQGTHYGYTF. For the CDR3, the DNA is TGTGCCAGCAGTTCAGCCCCGGGACAGGGAACCCACTATGGCTACACCTTC.

J is TRBJ2-7 and V is TRBV6-5; no firm D call. Germline CDR1 reads MNHEY; CDR2 reads SVGAGI. The CDR3 extends over 14 amino acids. The germline V and J ends were trimmed by 3 bases and 2 bases, with 11 bases remaining between them. The DNA of the CDR3 is TGTGCCAGCAGTTATAATAGGGCAACCTACGAGCAGTACTTC. Its translation: CASSYNRATYEQYF.

J is TRBJ1-2 and V is TRBV7-2; 8 nucleotides align to TRBD1. This CDR3 contains 15 residues. Germline CDR1 is SGHTA and CDR2 is FQGNSA. V lost 3 bases to trimming and J lost 2 bases; unmatched junction nucleotides: 5. The DNA for the CDR3 is TGTGCCAGCAGCTTCGCGGGACAGGAGAACTATGGCTACACCTTC. Its translation is CASSFAGQENYGYTF.

The chain has TRBV10-3 and TRBJ1-1, with D unresolved. The V end lost 3 bases, the J end lost 8 bases, and 13 bases lay between the germline ends. This CDR3 is built from 13 residues. The germline CDR1 and CDR2 sequences are ENHRY and SYGVKD. CDR3 region: CAISEGIAAEAFF. The DNA for the CDR3 is TGTGCCATCAGTGAAGGAATCGCAGCGGAAGCTTTCTTT.

The chain carries TRBV18 and TRBJ1-2; tentative D call: TRBD1 (5 bases). V dropped 0 bases and J dropped 1 base, with 15 bases sitting between them. The CDR3 runs 17 residues. Germline CDR1 and CDR2: KGHSH and LQKENI. The CDR3 here is CASSPPGEGTYNYGYTF. The CDR3 nucleotides read TGTGCCAGCTCACCACCGGGGGAAGGGACCTATAACTATGGCTACACCTTC.

This clone has just a few counts. The chain joins TRBV27 to TRBJ2-2; 10 bases fit TRBD1. After removal of 5 bases from V and 7 bases from J, the junction contained 10 bases not matched to a gene. Germline CDR1 MNHEY, CDR2 SMNVEV (reference sequence). The CDR3 is 16 residues long. Here the CDR3 DNA reads TGTGCCAGCAGTACGTTGACAGGGGGCGCAATCGGGGAGCTGTTTTTT. This sequence encodes CASSTLTGGAIGELFF.

This clone was observed once. V usage is TRBV7-2 and J usage is TRBJ2-3, with D possibly TRBD1 on 6 matching bases. Germline lookup yields CDR1 SGHTA and CDR2 FQGNSA. The CDR3 spans 15 residues. V lost 2 bases and J 5 bases, leaving 14 bases between the germline ends. The CDR3 DNA reads as TGTGCCAGCAGCTTAAGTCACAGAGGGGGAGATACGCAGTATTTT. As protein: CASSLSHRGGDTQYF.

This CDR3 is CASSHGDILTEAFF. The CDR3 DNA is TGTGCCAGCAGTCATGGGGACATCCTGACTGAAGCTTTCTTT. J is TRBJ1-1 and V is TRBV27, with D maybe TRBD1 (6 bases). This CDR3 is 14 amino acids long. V lost 5 bases and J 5 bases, leaving 15 bases between the germline ends. Germline V gene sequence: CDR1 MNHEY, CDR2 SMNVEV (reference sequence).

The chain carries TRBV7-9 and TRBJ2-2; no clear D gene. This CDR3 contains 16 residues. Germline values: CDR1 SEHNR, CDR2 FQNEAQ (reference sequence). Trimming cost V 2 bases and J 3 bases, with 13 bases left between them. CDR3 nucleotide sequence: TGTGCCAGCAGCTTAAATTGGAAATTGGACACCGGGGAGCTGTTTTTT. Encoded protein: CASSLNWKLDTGELFF.